This TCR beta chain is drawn from a study of blood T cells in healthy people across ages (dated by TCRdb to between 2014 and 2017). Regarding the research as a whole: In model experiments, template switching captured about one uniquely barcoded TCR beta cDNA molecule for every two T cells. Using deep sequencing normalized with unique cDNA molecular identifiers, the study measured how TCR beta repertoire diversity changes with age. Four age groups were formed from the donors: young (average approximately 15 years), middle-aged (less than 40), aged (roughly 58) and long-lived (about 75). For two donors (one aged 18 to 30 and one aged 80 or older), the study analyzed two additional independent replicas of 1 million unique cDNA reads from the same blood draw. What the work shows at the level of the full study, not this receptor alone: Conclusive comparison of naive and antigen-experienced compartments was prevented by the profiling of bulk unsorted PBMCs. Compared with the aged group, more naive CD4+ T cells, fewer expanded clones and increased TCR diversity were shown by the long-lived group, suggesting age selection. Total diversity estimates from one million sequenced T cells were considered lower bounds and underestimates. A strong correlation was found between observed TCR beta diversity and the percentage of naive T cells measured by flow cytometry. As age increased, observed TCR beta diversity per million T cells dropped in a roughly linear way, and a significant reduction was already evident by age 40. Because donor CMV infection status was unknown, age-related changes in expanded clonotypes were potentially confounded.

V is clipped by 3 bases and J by 3 bases, and the sequence between their germline boundaries is 15 bases long. The CDR3 runs 15 residues from the cysteine to the phenylalanine. The DNA shown is the 45-base CDR3, in frame from base 1. CDR1 and CDR2 were assigned from the germline V gene as MGHRA and YSYEKL. As concerns this clonotype: The antigen it binds to is not known. One base away there is no much larger clone; base qualities are not given.

Donors were 30 to 45 systemically healthy Caucasian individuals from Russia aged 6 to 90 years. Each donor gave ten milliliters of peripheral blood, collected into EDTA-treated Vacutainer tubes. PBMCs were isolated by Ficoll-Paque density-gradient centrifugation, with at least 6 million obtained per sample. Total RNA, at least 6 micrograms per sample, was extracted from PBMCs with Trizol reagent. For every donor, an aliquot of PBMCs went through flow cytometry to measure the percentages of naive CD45RAhigh/CD27high T cells. Library construction relied on 5' RACE. The run used an Illumina HiSeq 2500. A second PCR of roughly 6 to 11 cycles was run with a J-beta primer mix and a sample-barcoded 5' primer. A unique molecular identifier was introduced onto each TCR beta cDNA molecule by a template-switch 5' adaptor carrying 12 random nucleotides. Each sample yielded at least 2.5 million CDR3-containing paired-end reads. The Mint cDNA synthesis kit, primed by a TRBC-specific oligonucleotide, was used to synthesize first-strand cDNA from all RNA. Following uracil-DNA glycosylase treatment, all cDNA underwent a first 18-cycle PCR with the universal primers M1SS and BC2_uni_R. From the authors' description of their analysis: For normalization, 1 million high-quality reads, each with a distinct molecular identifier, were randomly selected from each sample. Reads with shared molecular identifiers were discarded instead of being binned into consensus sequences. MiTCR, with a Q25 quality threshold and the strictest error-elimination algorithm, was used for CDR3 identification, clonotype clustering and error correction. A nonparametric unseen species model with Euler transformation was used to estimate lower-bound total TCR beta diversity. Through fastp at Q25 and MiXCR, TCRdb rebuilt clones from the public reads, retaining in-frame beta chains. Each CDR3 protein appears once, grouped with its most common genes and DNA. These V and J calls rely on TCRdb rather than the paper's analysis. Within this sample are some 760,000 distinct CDR3 sequences, with 25% of them counted one time only. Of the sample, more than 8.5% is held by the ten largest clones.

The sample was also reused in another study, on T cells of mothers and their children. Reported in the second study: Nine systemically healthy Caucasian individuals, comprising three mothers and their six children, were included as donors. cDNA synthesis used all of the extracted RNA, with roughly 1.6 ug of RNA in each 15 ul reaction. Sample barcodes and 2-4 random nucleotides were added via the M1S primer in the second PCR. Over 8.5 million TCR beta CDR3 reads were obtained for each mother, and about 3 million reads were obtained for each child. Thymic selection similarly shapes TCR recombination output in related and unrelated pairs, with minor effect from inherited differences. Related mother-child pairs always showed normalized repertoire overlap that was slightly higher than in unrelated mother-child pairs, though the difference was never significant. No persistent microchimeric T cell clones were detected, at a sensitivity of approximately 100 clones per million clonotypes. Deep NGS was used in the study to compare the TCR beta repertoires of mothers and children and to look for features that separate related mother-child pairs from unrelated individuals. On average, the children were around 11 +/- 4 years old, while the mothers were about 40 +/- 4 years old. Libraries were sequenced on Illumina HiSeq 2000 with 100+100 nt paired-end reads after adapter ligation with NEBNext reagents. To avoid cross-contamination, the mother libraries and the child libraries were prepared a month apart and sequenced in separate runs. For each donor, somewhere between about 450,000 and 2,000,000 distinct TCR beta clonotypes were identified. Naive TCR beta clonotypes were estimated from low-frequency clonotypes matched to each donor's FACS-determined naive share, without sorting.

The sequence derives from a boy between 10 and 17 years old in good health. The sample was blood. Recombination connected TRBV4-1 to TRBJ2-7; TRBD2 is perhaps the D gene, given 6 matching bases. The base sequence is TGCGCCAGCAGCCAGCAGGAGGGCCAAGGCTACGAGCAGTACTTC. Its protein is CASSQQEGQGYEQYF.